A selection of T cell receptor beta chains follows, all from one sample in a study of blood T cell repertoires in COVID-19. Clones were read by immunoSEQ multiplex PCR, and TCRdb kept only the in-frame ones, dropping some. Among roughly 260,000 clones listed, 82% were seen once. The sample consisted of peripheral blood. These TCRs come from a woman aged 18-30 years with acute or convalescent COVID-19. The CDR3 runs from the conserved cysteine through the conserved F or W. D genes are given only for firm matches. The size field is filled for only some rows; it gives once, few, many or a size class.

d_call: -
j_call: TRBJ2-1
v_call: TRBV28
clone_size: -
cdr3_aa: CASSLGGAGGTYNEQFF
cdr3_nt: TGTGCCAGCAGTTTGGGGGGGGCCGGAGGAACCTACAATGAGCAGTTCTTC

d_call: TRBD2
j_call: TRBJ2-5
v_call: TRBV29-1
clone_size: -
cdr3_aa: CSVAGTSGNQETQYF
cdr3_nt: TGCAGCGTTGCCGGGACTAGCGGGAACCAAGAGACCCAGTACTTC

d_call: TRBD2
j_call: TRBJ2-1
v_call: TRBV19
clone_size: -
cdr3_aa: CASTIRGEREANEQFF
cdr3_nt: TGTGCCAGTACTATACGGGGGGAACGGGAGGCGAATGAGCAGTTCTTC

d_call: -
j_call: TRBJ1-6
v_call: TRBV19
clone_size: -
cdr3_aa: CASSMGQGIHSPLHF
cdr3_nt: TGTGCCAGTAGTATGGGACAAGGGATTCATTCACCCCTCCACTTT

d_call: TRBD2
j_call: TRBJ2-5
v_call: TRBV28
clone_size: -
cdr3_aa: CASSSTGLAGTETQYF
cdr3_nt: TGTGCCAGCAGTTCCACAGGGCTAGCGGGGACAGAGACCCAGTACTTC

d_call: -
j_call: TRBJ1-1
v_call: TRBV7-9
clone_size: -
cdr3_aa: CASRGEVYTEAFF
cdr3_nt: TGTGCCAGCAGGGGGGAGGTTTACACTGAAGCTTTCTTT

d_call: TRBD2
j_call: TRBJ2-3
v_call: TRBV12-5
clone_size: -
cdr3_aa: CASGWGLAGTSTDTQYF
cdr3_nt: TGTGCTAGTGGTTGGGGACTAGCGGGTACTAGCACAGATACGCAGTATTTT

d_call: TRBD1
j_call: TRBJ2-1
v_call: TRBV6-2/TRBV6-3
clone_size: -
cdr3_aa: CASSRDRTYNEQFF
cdr3_nt: TGTGCCAGCAGTCGGGACAGGACCTACAATGAGCAGTTCTTC

d_call: TRBD1
j_call: TRBJ1-3
v_call: TRBV5-1
clone_size: -
cdr3_aa: CASRRTGDGNTIYF
cdr3_nt: TGCGCCAGCAGGCGGACAGGGGATGGAAACACCATATATTTT

d_call: TRBD2
j_call: TRBJ2-1
v_call: TRBV28
clone_size: -
cdr3_aa: CASSPLLAGNNEQFF
cdr3_nt: TGTGCCAGCAGCCCCCTGCTAGCGGGAAACAATGAGCAGTTCTTC

d_call: -
j_call: TRBJ2-1
v_call: TRBV5-6
clone_size: -
cdr3_aa: CASSPRVNEQFF
cdr3_nt: TGTGCCAGCAGCCCGCGGGTCAATGAGCAGTTCTTC

d_call: TRBD1
j_call: TRBJ2-5
v_call: TRBV9
clone_size: -
cdr3_aa: CASSDTDKPGGDLFETKETQYF
cdr3_nt: TGTGCCAGCAGCGACACCGACAAACCAGGGGGCGACCTATTTGAGACTAAAGAGACCCAGTACTTC

d_call: TRBD1
j_call: TRBJ1-4
v_call: TRBV18
clone_size: -
cdr3_aa: CASSPLRQGAWGEKLFF
cdr3_nt: TGTGCCAGCTCACCACTCCGACAGGGGGCTTGGGGTGAAAAACTGTTTTTT

d_call: -
j_call: TRBJ1-2
v_call: TRBV2
clone_size: -
cdr3_aa: CASSGQNYGYTF
cdr3_nt: TGTGCCAGCAGTGGACAAAACTATGGCTACACCTTC

d_call: -
j_call: TRBJ2-5
v_call: TRBV4-3
clone_size: -
cdr3_aa: CASSRRVDFQETQYF
cdr3_nt: TGCGCCAGCAGCCGTAGAGTGGACTTCCAAGAGACCCAGTACTTC

d_call: -
j_call: TRBJ1-2
v_call: TRBV27
clone_size: -
cdr3_aa: CASSLSTGLGYGYTF
cdr3_nt: TGTGCCAGCAGTTTATCAACAGGGTTGGGCTATGGCTACACCTTC

d_call: TRBD1
j_call: TRBJ2-7
v_call: TRBV6-2/TRBV6-3
clone_size: -
cdr3_aa: CASSRIRGPYEQYF
cdr3_nt: TGTGCCAGCAGCCGAATCAGGGGGCCGTACGAGCAGTACTTC

d_call: TRBD1
j_call: TRBJ2-2
v_call: TRBV29-1
clone_size: -
cdr3_aa: CSVELSDRGGELFF
cdr3_nt: TGCAGCGTTGAACTCTCGGACAGGGGGGGGGAGCTGTTTTTT

d_call: TRBD2
j_call: TRBJ2-5
v_call: TRBV27
clone_size: -
cdr3_aa: CASNRGGMGVRETQYF
cdr3_nt: TGTGCCAGTAACCGGGGGGGGATGGGGGTTCGAGAGACCCAGTACTTC

d_call: TRBD1
j_call: TRBJ2-3
v_call: TRBV27
clone_size: -
cdr3_aa: CASSSQGIQSDTQYF
cdr3_nt: TGTGCCAGCAGTTCACAGGGGATCCAATCAGATACGCAGTATTTT

d_call: TRBD2
j_call: TRBJ2-3
v_call: TRBV7-2
clone_size: -
cdr3_aa: CASSSSPSGKRGDTQYF
cdr3_nt: TGTGCCAGCAGCTCTAGTCCTAGCGGGAAGAGAGGAGATACGCAGTATTTT

d_call: -
j_call: TRBJ2-3
v_call: TRBV11-2
clone_size: -
cdr3_aa: CASSLSAGPADTQYF
cdr3_nt: TGTGCCAGCAGCTTGTCAGCGGGCCCTGCGGATACGCAGTATTTT

d_call: TRBD1
j_call: TRBJ2-7
v_call: TRBV28
clone_size: few
cdr3_aa: CASSLWGQSYEQYF
cdr3_nt: TGTGCCAGCAGTTTATGGGGACAGTCCTACGAGCAGTACTTC

d_call: TRBD2
j_call: TRBJ2-7
v_call: TRBV4-2
clone_size: -
cdr3_aa: CASSQDLSGRVVAYEQYF
cdr3_nt: TGTGCCAGCAGCCAAGATTTGTCCGGGAGGGTAGTAGCCTACGAGCAGTACTTC

d_call: TRBD1
j_call: TRBJ1-1
v_call: TRBV6-5
clone_size: few
cdr3_aa: CASRVQGENTEAFF
cdr3_nt: TGTGCCAGCAGGGTACAGGGGGAGAACACTGAAGCTTTCTTT

d_call: -
j_call: TRBJ2-3
v_call: TRBV6-5
clone_size: -
cdr3_aa: CASSHERSTDTQYF
cdr3_nt: TGTGCCAGCAGTCACGAGCGGTCCACAGATACGCAGTATTTT

d_call: -
j_call: TRBJ2-1
v_call: TRBV9
clone_size: -
cdr3_aa: CASSVGGLASYEQFF
cdr3_nt: TGTGCCAGCAGCGTAGGTGGGTTAGCCAGCTATGAGCAGTTCTTC

d_call: -
j_call: TRBJ2-3
v_call: TRBV21-1
clone_size: -
cdr3_aa: CASSKPGQTKYCSTDTQYF
cdr3_nt: TGTGCCAGCAGCAAACCGGGACAGACTAAGTACTGTAGCACAGATACGCAGTATTTT

d_call: TRBD2
j_call: TRBJ2-7
v_call: TRBV5-1
clone_size: -
cdr3_aa: CASSLSLERERPYEQYF
cdr3_nt: TGCGCCAGCAGCTTGTCCCTCGAGCGGGAGCGTCCCTACGAGCAGTACTTC

d_call: TRBD1
j_call: TRBJ2-7
v_call: TRBV6-6
clone_size: few
cdr3_aa: CASSRSGTGGPYEQYF
cdr3_nt: TGTGCCAGCAGTCGATCCGGGACAGGGGGGCCCTACGAGCAGTACTTC

d_call: TRBD2
j_call: TRBJ2-1
v_call: TRBV3-1/TRBV3-2
clone_size: -
cdr3_aa: CASSGRLAGGPNEQFF
cdr3_nt: TGTGCCAGCAGCGGCCGACTAGCGGGAGGCCCCAATGAGCAGTTCTTC

d_call: -
j_call: TRBJ1-1
v_call: TRBV7-2
clone_size: -
cdr3_aa: CASTPTQAPPEAFF
cdr3_nt: TGTGCCAGCACCCCAACACAGGCGCCGCCTGAAGCTTTCTTT

d_call: -
j_call: TRBJ1-1
v_call: TRBV3-1/TRBV3-2
clone_size: -
cdr3_aa: CASSRLRGITEAFF
cdr3_nt: TGTGCCAGCAGCCGCCTCAGGGGTATCACTGAAGCTTTCTTT

d_call: TRBD2
j_call: TRBJ2-1
v_call: TRBV19
clone_size: -
cdr3_aa: CASRPSGMGEQFF
cdr3_nt: TGTGCCAGTAGGCCTAGCGGGATGGGTGAGCAGTTCTTC

d_call: -
j_call: TRBJ1-3
v_call: TRBV6-6
clone_size: once
cdr3_aa: CASSYGQGSGNTIYF
cdr3_nt: TGTGCCAGCAGTTACGGGCAGGGCTCTGGAAACACCATATATTTT

d_call: TRBD2
j_call: TRBJ2-1
v_call: TRBV5-1
clone_size: -
cdr3_aa: CASSASGAFGEQFF
cdr3_nt: TGCGCCAGCAGCGCTAGCGGGGCCTTCGGGGAGCAGTTCTTC

d_call: -
j_call: TRBJ2-1
v_call: TRBV19
clone_size: -
cdr3_aa: CASSISGIPYNEQFF
cdr3_nt: TGTGCCAGTAGTATATCCGGGATCCCCTACAATGAGCAGTTCTTC